The sequence of this TCR beta chain was determined in a study of cytomegalovirus exposure and HLA in healthy donors. A remark on this clone: What it binds is unknown.

The PCR ran on 60 Vbeta and 13 Jbeta primers. Measured with immunoSEQ multiplex PCR; TCRdb has only the in-frame clones, and not every one. Of some 120,000 clones in the sample, 55% to 80% were seen once. The germline V gene has CDR1 MNHEY and CDR2 SVGAGI. This CDR3 comprises 13 residues. V was shortened by 6 bases and J by 3 bases, with 12 bases between the two germline ends. Study-wide results and caveats: Later analysis associated a missense DCLRE1C variant with TCR beta V- and J-gene trimming. Some segments of the V type, notably TRBV6-2 and TRBV6-3, were excluded as indistinguishable.

What was sequenced was PBMCs. The chain links TRBV6-5 to TRBJ2-7, with D maybe TRBD1 (7 bases). The sequence came from a woman aged 30 to 39 in good health and CMV-seronegative. The chain's CDR3 is CASRTGRNYEQYF. CDR3 bases: TGTGCCAGCAGGACAGGGAGGAACTACGAGCAGTACTTC.